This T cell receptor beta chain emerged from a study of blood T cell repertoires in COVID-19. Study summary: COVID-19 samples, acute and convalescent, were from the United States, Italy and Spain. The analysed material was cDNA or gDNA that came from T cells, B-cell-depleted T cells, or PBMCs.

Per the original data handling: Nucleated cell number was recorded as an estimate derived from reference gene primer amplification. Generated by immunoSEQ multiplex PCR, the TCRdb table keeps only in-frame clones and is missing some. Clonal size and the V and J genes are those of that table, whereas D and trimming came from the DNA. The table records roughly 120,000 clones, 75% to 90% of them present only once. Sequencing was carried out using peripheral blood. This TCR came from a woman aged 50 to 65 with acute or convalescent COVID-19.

CDR3 DNA: TGTGCCAGCTCGACTAGGACAGGGGGAGAGACCCAGTACTTC. It codes for CASSTRTGGETQYF. The chain is built from TRBV2 and TRBJ2-5; 10 bases are a match to TRBD1. The CDR3 length is 14 residues. V dropped 8 bases and J dropped 4; count of bases not matched to a gene: 7. Germline CDR1 reads SNHLY; CDR2 reads FYNNEI.